The 28 T cell receptor beta chains below come from one sample, sequenced in a study of shared clonotypes between healthy human individuals. The repertoire was sequenced with immunoSEQ multiplex PCR; TCRdb's copy has only in-frame clones and lacks some. The repertoire holds over 400,000 clones, with about 96% as singletons. Sequenced material: naive CD4+ T cells sorted from blood. Documented subset: CD45RA+ positively selected. The receptors were sampled from a woman aged 25 to 39 in good health.

The chain couples TRBV19 to TRBJ2-7; TRBD2 is a possible D gene (6 bases). The CDR3 has 12 amino acids. Trimming removed 2 bases at V and 7 bases at J, with 9 bases between. Germline V gene data show CDR1 as LNHDA and CDR2 as SQIVND (reference sequence). Here the CDR3 DNA reads TGTGCCAGTAGTATACTCGGGAGAGAGCAGTACTTC. It translates to CASSILGREQYF.

To note about this clone: In the same sample, other DNA sequences code for this CDR3. The chain uses TRBV19 and TRBJ2-7; 8 nucleotides line up with TRBD1. With 2 bases clipped from V and 3 bases from J, the junction kept 3 bases outside the gene matches. This CDR3 has 14 amino acids. The germline gives CDR1 LNHDA, CDR2 SQIVND (reference sequence). The CDR3 bases are TGTGCCAGTAGTATAACAGGGGGGAACTACGAGCAGTACTTC. Translating gives CASSITGGNYEQYF.

The rearrangement joins TRBV6-1 to TRBJ1-5, with D perhaps matching TRBD1 (5 bases). The V gene lost 3 bases and the J gene lost 6 bases, with 9 bases spanning the gap. The germline CDR1 and CDR2 sequences are MNHNS and SASEGT. CDR3 length: 13 amino acids. The CDR3 DNA sequence: TGTGCCAGCAGTGACCAGGGCGGTCAGCCCCAGCATTTT. This gives the protein CASSDQGGQPQHF.

This clone was seen just once. CDR3 in DNA: TGCGCCAGCAGCTTGTATGGGGGACTAGGGTACAATGAGCAGTTCTTC. It codes for CASSLYGGLGYNEQFF. V is TRBV5-1 and J is TRBJ2-1; 8 positions match TRBD2. The ends lost 1 base at V and 4 bases at J; junction bases unmatched: 7. The CDR3 has 16 amino acids. Germline loops: CDR1 SGHRS, CDR2 YFSETQ.

The chain is built from TRBV27 and TRBJ1-2; 9 nucleotides line up with TRBD1. Germline values: CDR1 MNHEY, CDR2 SMNVEV (reference sequence). The CDR3 runs to 17 residues. After removal of 8 bases from V and 4 bases from J, the junction contained 17 bases not matched to a gene. The CDR3 here is CASSPRSGTGLSYGYTF. CDR3 in DNA: TGTGCCAGCTCACCAAGATCCGGGACAGGGTTGAGCTATGGCTACACCTTC.

V usage is TRBV19 and J usage is TRBJ2-3; 7 bases line up with TRBD1. The CDR3 totals 16 residues. V gave up 5 bases and J gave up 0 bases; unmatched junction bases: 8. The V gene's germline CDR1 is LNHDA and CDR2 SQIVND (reference sequence). CDR3 nucleotides: TGTGCCAGTAGTCTCGCCGGGACAGCGAGCACAGATACGCAGTATTTT. Amino acid sequence: CASSLAGTASTDTQYF.

V usage is TRBV18 and J usage is TRBJ1-2; 8 bases agree with TRBD1. After removal of 1 base from V and 5 bases from J, the junction contained 6 bases not matched to a gene. The CDR3 consists of 15 residues. Germline CDR1 and CDR2: KGHSH and LQKENI. The CDR3 DNA reads as TGTGCCAGCTCACCACGCAACAGGGGGTCTTATGGCTACACCTTC. This translates into CASSPRNRGSYGYTF.

The V and J genes are TRBV11-1 and TRBJ2-5; D gene ambiguous. The CDR3 has 14 amino acids. Per the germline V gene, CDR1 is SGHAT and CDR2 is FQDESV (reference sequence). V shed 2 bases and J shed 2 bases, with 9 bases lying between them. CDR3 coding DNA: TGTGCCAGCAGCTTACGGACGGCGCAAGAGACCCAGTACTTC. It encodes CASSLRTAQETQYF.

This clone showed up just a few times. The rearrangement joins TRBV28 to TRBJ2-7; 8 positions match TRBD2. In germline, CDR1 is MDHEN, CDR2 SYDVKM. The V and J ends lost 5 bases and 1 base, in that order; junction bases with no gene match: 13. CDR3 length: 17 amino acids. The CDR3 DNA sequence: TGTGCCAGCAGTACCCTGGGCGGGGGGAAACCGTCCTACGAGCAGTACTTC. Translated, it gives CASSTLGGGKPSYEQYF. Filled out from reference TRBV28 and TRBJ2-7, the complete variable domain reads DVKVTQSSRYLVKRTGEKVFLECVQDMDHENMFWYRQDPGLGLRLIYFSYDVKMKEKGDIPEGYSVSREKKERFSLILESASTNQTSMYLCASSTLGGGKPSYEQYFGPGTRLTVT.

This clone was detected once. The rearrangement joins TRBV15 to TRBJ2-1, with D perhaps matching TRBD2 (6 bases). The CDR3 sequence is 14 residues long. Trimming removed 5 bases at V and 9 bases at J, with 17 bases between. Germline CDR1 LNHNV, CDR2 YYDKDF (reference sequence). The CDR3 region has the DNA TGTGCCACCAGCGGCGGTCCCGGGGGAGGTGAGCAGTTCTTC. Amino acids: CATSGGPGGGEQFF.

This chain uses TRBV7-9 with TRBJ1-5; D not certain. The germline CDR1 and CDR2 sequences are SEHNR and FQNEAQ (reference sequence). The V end was cut by 5 bases, the J end by 2 bases, with 16 bases between. The CDR3 spans 16 residues. The CDR3 reads CASSKSGPGGNQPQHF. The CDR3 DNA is TGTGCCAGCAGCAAATCAGGTCCCGGGGGCAATCAGCCCCAGCATTTT.

The CDR3 loop is CASSGRDHNEQFF. The DNA for the CDR3 is TGTGCCAGCAGCGGGCGGGACCACAATGAGCAGTTCTTC. V and J are TRBV7-9 and TRBJ2-1, with a tentative D call TRBD2 (6 bases). The CDR3 covers 13 residues. From germline, CDR1 is SEHNR and CDR2 FQNEAQ (reference sequence). Trimming removed 5 bases at V and 5 bases at J, with 10 bases between.

V and J are TRBV28 and TRBJ2-5; weak D call: TRBD1 (6 bases). With 6 bases removed from V and 5 bases from J, the gap between germline ends came to 19 bases. CDR1 is MDHEN, CDR2 SYDVKM, per germline. This CDR3 comprises 15 residues. DNA for the CDR3: TGTGCCAGCAGACCACAGGGAAGCGGACGGGAGACCCAGTACTTC. Its translation is CASRPQGSGRETQYF.

This clone appeared once. The genes are TRBV5-5 and TRBJ2-7; unclear D gene. V lost 0 bases, J lost 0 bases, and 13 bases lay in between. The germline V gene has CDR1 SGHKS and CDR2 YYEKEE (reference sequence). This CDR3 has 16 residues. CDR3 nucleotide sequence: TGTGCCAGCAGCTTGGGGCAGGCCGGAAGCTCCTACGAGCAGTACTTC. Translating it yields CASSLGQAGSSYEQYF.

The rearrangement joins TRBV19 to TRBJ2-2, with TRBD2 as a possible D gene (6 bases). Germline CDR1 is LNHDA and CDR2 is SQIVND (reference sequence). V dropped 6 bases and J dropped 4 bases, with 12 bases sitting between them. This CDR3 has 14 residues. In DNA form, the CDR3 reads TGTGCCAGTAGATTGGATAGCGGCACCGGGGAGCTGTTTTTT. It yields the protein CASRLDSGTGELFF. The variable domain in full, with the rest retrieved from reference TRBV19 and TRBJ2-2, is DGGITQSPKYLFRKEGQNVTLSCEQNLNHDAMYWYRQDPGQGLRLIYYSQIVNDFQKGDIAEGYSVSREKKESFPLTVTSAQKNPTAFYLCASRLDSGTGELFFGEGSRLTVL.

The chain is built from TRBV10-3 and TRBJ1-5, with D hard to call. Between the trimmed V and J ends, which lost 7 bases and 0 bases, there was a span of 10 bases. The CDR3 sequence is 14 residues long. Per the germline V gene, CDR1 is ENHRY and CDR2 is SYGVKD. The CDR3 is CAITTEYSNQPQHF. CDR3 nucleotide sequence: TGTGCCATCACTACTGAATATAGCAATCAGCCCCAGCATTTT.

The chain couples TRBV5-1 to TRBJ2-1; TRBD1 agrees at 11 bases. This CDR3 is 18 amino acids long. From germline, CDR1 is SGHRS and CDR2 YFSETQ. With 6 bases clipped from V and 4 bases from J, the junction kept 15 bases outside the gene matches. The CDR3 DNA sequence: TGCGCCAGCACCCTGAGGGCCGTGGGACAGGGGGTTTACAATGAGCAGTTCTTC. Its protein is CASTLRAVGQGVYNEQFF.

The genes are TRBV18 and TRBJ2-7; the D is unclear. Trimming took 3 bases from V and 0 from J, leaving 3 bases between them. Germline V gene data show CDR1 as KGHSH and CDR2 as LQKENI. The CDR3 length is 12 residues. The CDR3 here is CASSPFSYEQYF. CDR3 nucleotide sequence: TGTGCCAGCTCACCTTTCTCCTACGAGCAGTACTTC.

The rearrangement links TRBV19 to TRBJ1-5, with 7 bases fitting TRBD1. V shed 4 bases, J shed 4 bases, and the junction held 10 bases outside the gene matches. This CDR3 region has 16 residues. Germline CDR1 reads LNHDA; CDR2 reads SQIVND (reference sequence). Written as DNA, the CDR3 is TGTGCCAGTAGTAACGTGGGGCAGGGGGGGAATCAGCCCCAGCATTTT. Translating gives CASSNVGQGGNQPQHF.

The chain is built from TRBV18 and TRBJ2-6, with D tentatively TRBD1 (5 bases). V lost 1 base and J 0 bases, leaving 16 bases between the germline ends. Per germline, CDR1 KGHSH and CDR2 LQKENI. The CDR3 sequence is 19 residues long. The CDR3 DNA reads TGTGCCAGCTCACCACTCTTGGCAGGGTCTATCTCTGGGGCCAACGTCCTGACTTTC. It is translated as CASSPLLAGSISGANVLTF. The full variable domain, completed using reference TRBV18 and TRBJ2-6, is NAGVMQNPRHLVRRRGQEARLRCSPMKGHSHVYWYRQLPEEGLKFMVYLQKENIIDESGMPKERFSAEFPKEGPSILRIQQVVRGDSAAYFCASSPLLAGSISGANVLTFGAGSRLTVL.

The rearrangement joins TRBV28 to TRBJ2-1; 9 nucleotides line up with TRBD2. The CDR3 is made up of 16 amino acids. The J segment lost 3 bases and the V segment lost 5 bases, leaving 8 bases of the junction unmatched. Per germline, CDR1 MDHEN and CDR2 SYDVKM. CDR3 in DNA: TGTGCCAGCAGTGCCCATAGCGGGAGAGACTACAATGAGCAGTTCTTC. Its translation is CASSAHSGRDYNEQFF. The whole variable domain, filled in from reference TRBV28 and TRBJ2-1, reads DVKVTQSSRYLVKRTGEKVFLECVQDMDHENMFWYRQDPGLGLRLIYFSYDVKMKEKGDIPEGYSVSREKKERFSLILESASTNQTSMYLCASSAHSGRDYNEQFFGPGTRLTVL.

The J gene is TRBJ2-7, the V gene TRBV6-6, with D maybe TRBD2 (5 bases). V gave up 2 bases and J gave up 3 bases, with 8 bases separating them. CDR1 MNHNY and CDR2 SVGAGI come from the germline V gene (reference sequence). The CDR3 spans 13 residues. CDR3 coding DNA: TGTGCCAGCAGTTACACGGGGTTCTACGAGCAGTACTTC. It encodes CASSYTGFYEQYF.

V and J are TRBV18 and TRBJ2-7; tentatively, D is TRBD1 (5 bases). Per germline, CDR1 KGHSH and CDR2 LQKENI. Trimming removed 5 bases at V and 1 base at J, with 12 bases between. This CDR3 is 14 amino acids long. CDR3 bases: TGTGCCAGCTCATTGCGGACAAGTTCCTACGAGCAGTACTTC. It is translated as CASSLRTSSYEQYF.

V and J are TRBV6-6 and TRBJ2-3, with 9 bases aligning to TRBD2. Trimming removed 6 bases from V and 5 bases from J; junction bases left unmatched: 3. The CDR3 sequence is 13 residues long. In germline, CDR1 is MNHNY, CDR2 SVGAGI (reference sequence). CDR3: CASRIAGVDTQYF. The CDR3 DNA is TGTGCCAGCAGGATAGCGGGAGTAGATACGCAGTATTTT.

The chain recombines TRBV7-2 with TRBJ2-6; TRBD1 matches at 10 bases. V trimming: 1 base; J trimming: 5 bases; junction bases outside the gene matches: 2. Germline-derived CDR1 and CDR2 are SGHTA and FQGNSA. This CDR3 contains 16 residues. DNA for the CDR3: TGTGCCAGCAGCTTAGGGGACAGGGGCCGGGCCAACGTCCTGACTTTC. Its translation: CASSLGDRGRANVLTF.

The chain recombines TRBV5-1 with TRBJ1-6, with unresolved D. Germline V CDR1 and CDR2: SGHRS, YFSETQ. This CDR3 has 14 amino acids. The V gene lost 1 base and the J gene lost 5 bases, with 7 bases spanning the gap. This CDR3 is CASSLNGDNSPLHF. In DNA form, the CDR3 reads TGCGCCAGCAGCTTGAACGGGGATAATTCACCCCTCCACTTT.

This chain links TRBV27 with TRBJ1-1; D may be TRBD1 (5 bases). Germline assignment: CDR1 MNHEY and CDR2 SMNVEV (reference sequence). V gave up 4 bases and J gave up 5 bases, with 14 bases separating them. This CDR3 has 14 amino acids. This CDR3 is CASSWRGYGTEAFF. The DNA for the CDR3 is TGTGCCAGCAGTTGGAGGGGCTATGGGACTGAAGCTTTCTTT.

The chain recombines TRBV14 with TRBJ1-1, with a possible D match to TRBD1 (5 bases). This CDR3 has 15 residues. The V gene lost 4 bases and the J gene lost 0 bases, with 12 bases spanning the gap. Per germline, CDR1 SGHDN and CDR2 FVKESK. The CDR3 is CASSLPGTLNTEAFF. The CDR3 DNA sequence: TGTGCCAGCAGCCTCCCCGGGACGCTGAACACTGAAGCTTTCTTT.